This T cell receptor (beta chain) was obtained from a study of cytomegalovirus exposure and HLA in healthy donors. V was trimmed by 0 bases and J by 11 bases, leaving 13 bases between them. The germline gives CDR1 LGHNA, CDR2 YSLEER. This CDR3 contains 13 residues. 60 Vbeta and 13 Jbeta primers were used in PCR. TCRdb's table, derived via immunoSEQ multiplex PCR, lists solely in-frame clones and lacks some. The table shows over 65,000 clones, with about 80% occurring only once. The source is a middle-aged woman in good health and CMV-seronegative. This chain uses TRBV4-3 with TRBJ2-5; D possibly corresponds to TRBD2 (5 bases). The sequenced sample was PBMCs. CDR3 amino acids: CASSQDTFGEQYF. The DNA of the CDR3 is TGCGCCAGCAGCCAAGACACCTTTGGGGAGCAGTACTTC.